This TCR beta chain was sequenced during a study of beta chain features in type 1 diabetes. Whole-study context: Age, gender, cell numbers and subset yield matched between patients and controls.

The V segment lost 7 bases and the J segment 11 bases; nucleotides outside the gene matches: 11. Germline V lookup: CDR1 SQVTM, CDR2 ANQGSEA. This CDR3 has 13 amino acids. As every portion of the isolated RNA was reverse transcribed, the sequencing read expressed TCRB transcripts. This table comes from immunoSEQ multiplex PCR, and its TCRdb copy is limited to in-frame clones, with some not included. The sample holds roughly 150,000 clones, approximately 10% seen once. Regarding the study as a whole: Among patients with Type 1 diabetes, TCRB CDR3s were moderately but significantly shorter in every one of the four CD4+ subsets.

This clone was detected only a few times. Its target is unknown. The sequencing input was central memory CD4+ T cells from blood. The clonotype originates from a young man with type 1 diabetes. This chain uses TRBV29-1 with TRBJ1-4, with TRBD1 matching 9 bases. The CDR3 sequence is CSAQGARDLKLFF. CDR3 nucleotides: TGCAGCGCACAGGGGGCGCGGGACTTGAAACTGTTTTTT.